Below, 18 T cell receptor beta chains from the same sample are listed, as sequenced in a study of T cells in Graves' hyperthyroidism and ophthalmopathy. Amplification of TCR beta CDR3 regions used RNA as the template. First-round RT-PCR of the TCR CDR3 relied on the HTBI primer set. TCRdb re-analysed the multiplex PCR reads in MiXCR, keeping a single row per CDR3 protein. Of about 480,000 distinct CDR3 sequences in the sample, approximately 15% were seen once. Input material: blood. The receptors stem from a woman aged 18-29 years with Graves' hyperthyroidism.

This clonotype occurred a few times. The V call is TRBV6-6, the J call TRBJ1-1, with 7 bases fitting TRBD1. The CDR3 runs 12 residues. CDR1 and CDR2 from the germline V gene are MNHNY and SVGAGI (reference sequence). V trimming: 11 bases; J trimming: 3 bases; junction bases outside the gene matches: 6. Written as DNA, the CDR3 is TGTGCCGTCGGCAGGGGGGACACTGAAGCTTTCTTT. It yields the protein CAVGRGDTEAFF.

This clonotype was picked up many times. The CDR3 sequence is CASRGLDRDTQYF. In DNA form, the CDR3 reads TGCGCCAGCCGAGGACTTGACAGAGATACGCAGTATTTT. The chain recombines TRBV5-1 with TRBJ2-3, with D possibly called TRBD1 or TRBD2 (5 bases each). Germline assignment: CDR1 SGHRS and CDR2 YFSETQ. The ends were cut back, 7 bases at V and 5 bases at J, with 14 bases in the middle. The CDR3 sequence is 13 residues long.

This clonotype was recorded many times. This rearrangement joins TRBV3-1 to TRBJ2-3, with TRBD2 matching 8 bases. Germline CDR1 is LGHDT and CDR2 is YNNKEL (reference sequence). V lost 3 bases and J lost 5; bases outside the gene matches: 22. The CDR3 spans 20 residues. The DNA of the CDR3 is TGTGCCAGCAGCCATCCCCTGGATTCTCAGGGACTAGAAGACATAGATACGCAGTATTTT. Protein sequence: CASSHPLDSQGLEDIDTQYF.

This clonotype has at least ten counts. The chain uses TRBV27 and TRBJ1-6; 7 positions match TRBD1. V lost 2 bases and J lost 6; bases outside the gene matches: 16. Germline values: CDR1 MNHEY, CDR2 SMNVEV (reference sequence). The CDR3 covers 19 residues. The CDR3, as DNA: TGTGCCAGCAGTTTACGGCTGGAGGGGGCTATGTATTTTAATTCACCCCTCCACTTT. It is translated as CASSLRLEGAMYFNSPLHF.

The table lists this clonotype with many counts. The chain carries TRBV20-1 and TRBJ2-7; D not certain. The length of the CDR3 is 14 residues. Trimming removed 5 bases from V and 0 bases from J, with 14 bases in between. Germline CDR1 DFQATT, CDR2 SNEGSKA (reference sequence). For the CDR3, the DNA is TGCAGTGCTCCACCCCGGACGAACTCCTACGAGCAGTACTTC. It translates to CSAPPRTNSYEQYF.

This clonotype occurred many times. V usage is TRBV6-5 and J usage is TRBJ2-5, with 8 positions matching TRBD2. Germline CDR1 is MNHEY and CDR2 is SVGAGI. The CDR3 spans 16 residues. The trim removed 0 bases at V and 4 bases at J, leaving 7 bases unmatched. CDR3 coding DNA: TGTGCCAGCAGTTACTCGGGCTTCGGGGGGGGAGAGACCCAGTACTTC. Protein: CASSYSGFGGGETQYF.

V usage is TRBV19 and J usage is TRBJ2-2; maybe TRBD1 (5 bases). CDR1 is LNHDA, CDR2 SQIVND, per germline (reference sequence). The CDR3 contains 14 residues. V shed 6 bases and J shed 3 bases, with 11 bases lying between them. The DNA of the CDR3 is TGTGCCAGTAGACAGGTTTCGCACACCGGGGAGCTGTTTTTT. As protein: CASRQVSHTGELFF. The full variable domain, rest sourced from reference TRBV19 and TRBJ2-2, is DGGITQSPKYLFRKEGQNVTLSCEQNLNHDAMYWYRQDPGQGLRLIYYSQIVNDFQKGDIAEGYSVSREKKESFPLTVTSAQKNPTAFYLCASRQVSHTGELFFGEGSRLTVL.

This clonotype was seen repeatedly, ten times or more. The chain combines TRBV7-9 with TRBJ1-4, with a weak D call TRBD1 (6 bases). The CDR3 totals 17 residues. V shed 5 bases and J shed 0 bases, with 16 bases lying between them. Germline V gives CDR1 SEHNR, CDR2 FQNEAQ (reference sequence). The CDR3 sequence: CASSPEDRDPTNEKLFF. Here the CDR3 DNA reads TGTGCCAGCAGCCCCGAGGACAGAGACCCAACTAATGAAAAACTGTTTTTT.

In its sample, this clonotype was seen once. The chain recombines TRBV12-3 or TRBV12-4 with TRBJ2-7, with 13 bases identical to TRBD2. CDR3 length: 14 amino acids. The J segment lost 7 bases and the V segment lost 4 bases, leaving 4 bases of the junction unmatched. The DNA of the CDR3 is TGTGCCAGCAGTTGGACTAGCGGGAGTGAGGAGCAGTACGTC. This gives the protein CASSWTSGSEEQYV.

The table lists this clonotype with many counts. The gene calls are TRBV29-1 and TRBJ1-2; D perhaps matches TRBD1 (5 bases). Trimming left V 3 bases short and J 5 bases short, with 13 bases between. The CDR3 runs 13 residues. Germline V CDR1 and CDR2: SQVTM, ANQGSEA. CDR3 sequence (DNA): TGCAGCGTTGAGCCCGGGACGGTATATGGCTACACCTTC. Translation: CSVEPGTVYGYTF.

In regard to this clonotype: A read error is possible here, since a much larger clone lies one base away. The chain couples TRBV5-4 to TRBJ2-1; TRBD2 matches at 10 bases. Germline V CDR1 and CDR2: SGHNT, YYREEE (reference sequence). This CDR3 has 17 residues. CDR3 residues: CASILESGLAVYNEQFF. In DNA form, the CDR3 reads TGTGCCAGCATCTTGGAATCCGGACTAGCGGTATACAATGAGCAGTTCTTC.

A remark on this clonotype: One junction end disagrees with the germline gene, perhaps due to a read error. The chain couples TRBV28 to TRBJ1-6; TRBD1 might be the D (6 bases). The CDR3 covers 15 residues. Germline lookup yields CDR1 MDHEN and CDR2 SYDVKM. The CDR3 protein is CASSSLDSYNSPLRF. The CDR3 nucleotides read TGTGCCAGCAGTAGCCTGGACAGTTATAATTCACCCCTCCGCTTT.

This clonotype was observed many times. Mismatch with germline at one junction end may stem from a read error. The chain combines TRBV5-1 with TRBJ1-1, with TRBD1 identical over 7 bases. Germline assignment: CDR1 SGHRS and CDR2 YFSETQ. CDR3 length equals 14 residues. In nucleotides, the CDR3 is TGTGCCAGCAGCTTAGACAGGGTTAACACTGAAGCTTTCTTT. It yields the protein CASSLDRVNTEAFF. Variable domain in full (rest from reference TRBV5-1 and TRBJ1-1): KAGVTQTPRYLIKTRGQQVTLSCSPISGHRSVSWYQQTPGQGLQFLFEYFSETQRNKGNFPGRFSGRQFSNSRSEMNVSTLELGDSALYLCASSLDRVNTEAFFGQGTRLTVV.

This clonotype was counted at least ten times. The chain links TRBV6-6 to TRBJ1-2, with TRBD1 as a possible D gene (5 bases). The CDR3 has 14 residues. Trimming pared 0 bases from V and 8 bases from J, leaving 13 bases between. CDR1 and CDR2 from the germline V gene are MNHNY and SVGAGI (reference sequence). The CDR3: CASSYSGGIRGYTF. In nucleotides, the CDR3 is TGTGCCAGCAGTTACTCTGGGGGTATTCGCGGCTACACCTTC.

The CDR3 loop is CASSEVAGGNQPQHF. DNA for the CDR3: TGTGCCAGCAGTGAAGTGGCGGGGGGCAATCAGCCCCAGCATTTT. The chain links TRBV6-1 to TRBJ1-5, with D tentatively TRBD1 (5 bases). V dropped 1 base and J dropped 2 bases, with 9 bases sitting between them. Germline V gene sequence: CDR1 MNHNS, CDR2 SASEGT. CDR3 size: 15 residues.

Many counts were recorded for this clonotype. This chain connects TRBV30 to TRBJ1-2, with unresolved D. CDR1 and CDR2 (germline): GTSNPN, SVGIG (reference sequence). The V end was cut by 0 bases, the J end by 6 bases, with 11 bases between. The CDR3 contains 13 residues. CDR3: CAWSVESPDGYTF. DNA for the CDR3: TGTGCCTGGAGTGTAGAGTCCCCCGATGGCTACACCTTC.

This clonotype was observed at least ten times. The chain recombines TRBV12-3 or TRBV12-4 with TRBJ1-2; no clear D gene. Trimming left V 4 bases short and J 5 bases short, with 17 bases between. This CDR3 region has 15 residues. CDR3 nucleotide sequence: TGTGCCAGCAGTTCCAGCCCCACCACCCAATATGGCTACACCTTC. Residues: CASSSSPTTQYGYTF.

At least ten counts were recorded for this clonotype. The gene calls are TRBV7-9 and TRBJ2-7; D is undetermined. V gave up 0 bases and J gave up 8 bases, with 11 bases separating them. The CDR3 consists of 13 residues. Looked up from germline, CDR1 is SEHNR and CDR2 is FQNEAQ (reference sequence). The CDR3 DNA sequence: TGTGCCAGCAGCTTAGCGGCCCTACGGAAGCAGTACTTC. The encoded protein is CASSLAALRKQYF.